The 32 T cell receptor beta chains given below trace back to one sample, sequenced in a study of blood T cell repertoires in COVID-19. TCRdb's copy holds only in-frame clones and misses some; the assay was immunoSEQ multiplex PCR. In the table there are 110,000 to 150,000 clones, approximately 90% of which are singletons. The specimen was peripheral blood. The receptor set was obtained from a woman of 80 years or more with acute or convalescent COVID-19.

V gene TRBV5-1 combines with J gene TRBJ2-6; TRBD1 matches at 7 bases. CDR1 and CDR2 from the germline V gene are SGHRS and YFSETQ. J lost 0 bases, V lost 8 bases, and 5 bases had no gene match. The CDR3 length is 15 residues. The CDR3, as DNA: TGCGCCAGTCGACAGGGTTACTCTGGGGCCAACGTCCTGACTTTC. Protein sequence: CASRQGYSGANVLTF. The whole variable domain, filled in from reference TRBV5-1 and TRBJ2-6, reads KAGVTQTPRYLIKTRGQQVTLSCSPISGHRSVSWYQQTPGQGLQFLFEYFSETQRNKGNFPGRFSGRQFSNSRSEMNVSTLELGDSALYLCASRQGYSGANVLTFGAGSRLTVL.

The chain uses TRBV7-2 and TRBJ2-3; 7 bases are a match to TRBD1. With V trimmed by 3 bases and J by 2 bases, 2 bases remained unmatched. The CDR3 length is 14 residues. Germline CDR1 reads SGHTA; CDR2 reads FQGNSA. The CDR3 reads CASSLGQITDTQYF. Written as DNA, the CDR3 is TGTGCCAGCAGCTTGGGACAGATCACAGATACGCAGTATTTT.

This clone was detected once. V and J are TRBV6-5 and TRBJ1-3; D is possibly TRBD1 (6 bases). Germline assignment: CDR1 MNHEY and CDR2 SVGAGI. The CDR3 consists of 15 residues. V was trimmed by 0 bases and J by 4 bases, leaving 10 bases between them. CDR3 amino acids: CASSYSTGQGNTIYF. DNA for the CDR3: TGTGCCAGCAGTTACTCGACGGGACAAGGAAACACCATATATTTT.

The rearrangement uses TRBV5-1 and TRBJ2-6; 7 positions match TRBD1. Trimming at V came to 4 bases and at J to 2 bases, leaving 12 bases not matched to a gene. This CDR3 comprises 18 residues. The germline gives CDR1 SGHRS, CDR2 YFSETQ. CDR3 in amino acids: CASSKGQFNPPGANVLTF. DNA of the CDR3: TGCGCCAGCAGCAAGGGACAGTTCAACCCTCCTGGGGCCAACGTCCTGACTTTC.

The rearrangement links TRBV10-1 to TRBJ1-6, with a tentative D call TRBD1 (5 bases). V was trimmed by 8 bases and J by 10 bases, leaving 15 bases between them. Germline CDR1 WNHNN, CDR2 SYGVQD (reference sequence). The CDR3 consists of 13 residues. The CDR3 coding sequence is TGCGCCAGCCAGGACATTCTCGGGTCACCCCTCCACTTT. This sequence encodes CASQDILGSPLHF.

The chain has TRBV12-5 and TRBJ1-3; TRBD1 is a possible D gene (6 bases). V lost 5 bases, J lost 1 base, and 9 bases lay in between. The CDR3 totals 14 residues. Germline values: CDR1 LGHNT, CDR2 FRNRAP. CDR3 loop: CASGIGGSGNTIYF. The CDR3, as DNA: TGTGCTAGTGGTATAGGGGGTTCTGGAAACACCATATATTTT. The full variable domain, its missing parts supplied by reference TRBV12-5 and TRBJ1-3, is DARVTQTPRHKVTEMGQEVTMRCQPILGHNTVFWYRQTMMQGLELLAYFRNRAPLDDSGMPKDRFSAEMPDATLATLKIQPSEPRDSAVYFCASGIGGSGNTIYFGEGSWLTVV.

The V gene is TRBV7-9, the J gene TRBJ2-1, with D perhaps matching TRBD2 (5 bases). Looked up from germline, CDR1 is SEHNR and CDR2 is FQNEAQ (reference sequence). The CDR3 is 11 residues long. The V end lost 6 bases, the J end lost 10 bases, and 10 bases lay between the germline ends. CDR3 sequence: CASRGWREQFF. The CDR3 DNA is TGTGCCAGCAGAGGTTGGAGGGAGCAGTTCTTC.

V usage is TRBV19 and J usage is TRBJ1-2; 8 positions agree with TRBD1. The germline V gene has CDR1 LNHDA and CDR2 SQIVND (reference sequence). The CDR3 loop spans 14 amino acids. V lost 8 bases and J lost 1; bases outside the gene matches: 6. CDR3 coding DNA: TGTGCCAGTGGCAATGGACAGGGTAACTATGGCTACACCTTC. Its protein product is CASGNGQGNYGYTF.

The chain is built from TRBV29-1 and TRBJ2-1; maybe TRBD2 (7 bases). V dropped 8 bases and J dropped 1 base, with 12 bases sitting between them. The germline CDR1 and CDR2 sequences are SQVTM and ANQGSEA. The CDR3 extends over 13 amino acids. The CDR3 DNA follows: TGCAGCCACGGGGGGACATCCTACAATGAGCAGTTCTTC. It encodes CSHGGTSYNEQFF.

The chain couples TRBV5-1 to TRBJ1-2; possibly TRBD1 for D (5 bases). Between the trimmed V and J ends, which lost 2 bases and 2 bases, there was a span of 7 bases. The CDR3 has 13 amino acids. Germline V CDR1 and CDR2: SGHRS, YFSETQ. The CDR3 region is CASSLDRNYGYTF. CDR3 in DNA: TGCGCCAGCAGCTTAGACAGAAACTATGGCTACACCTTC.

This chain links TRBV19 with TRBJ1-6; 8 bases agree with TRBD1. The germline V gene encodes CDR1 LNHDA and CDR2 SQIVND (reference sequence). The CDR3 is 14 residues long. J gave up 6 bases and V 5 bases, and 3 bases lay outside the gene matches. CDR3 bases: TGTGCCAGTAGTGACAGGGGTGGTAATTCACCCCTCCACTTT. Translating gives CASSDRGGNSPLHF.

The chain combines TRBV2 with TRBJ2-1; D not certain. The CDR3 is 12 residues long. The germline V gene has CDR1 SNHLY and CDR2 FYNNEI. Deletions cut 2 bases from V and 8 bases from J, with 7 bases between. The CDR3 loop is CASSEYLDEQFF. The CDR3 nucleotides read TGTGCCAGCAGTGAATACTTGGATGAGCAGTTCTTC.

The CDR3 spells CASSLARGGGSSGNTIYF. The CDR3, as DNA: TGCGCCAGCAGCTTGGCCCGGGGCGGAGGGAGCTCTGGAAACACCATATATTTT. The chain has TRBV5-1 and TRBJ1-3, with a possible D match to TRBD1 (5 bases). CDR1 SGHRS and CDR2 YFSETQ come from the germline V gene. Trimming cost V 0 bases and J 0 bases, with 16 bases left between them. The length of the CDR3 is 18 residues.

There are a few counts of this clone. The chain employs TRBV19 and TRBJ1-1; D is perhaps TRBD1 (5 bases). Trimming shortened V by 2 bases and J by 2 bases, and 18 bases separated the two germline ends. The CDR3 contains 17 residues. Germline CDR1 reads LNHDA; CDR2 reads SQIVND (reference sequence). CDR3 amino acids: CASSIIRSGQGNTEAFF. CDR3 in DNA: TGTGCCAGTAGTATAATAAGGTCGGGTCAGGGCAACACTGAAGCTTTCTTT.

Regarding this clone: In the same sample, other DNA sequences code for this CDR3. The V gene is TRBV5-1, the J gene TRBJ1-5, with 9 bases matching TRBD1. The CDR3 is 14 residues long. The germline gives CDR1 SGHRS, CDR2 YFSETQ. V dropped 4 bases and J dropped 4; count of bases not matched to a gene: 3. CDR3 in amino acids: CASSPGTGNQPQHF. In DNA, the CDR3 is TGCGCCAGCAGCCCCGGGACAGGGAATCAGCCCCAGCATTTT.

The chain carries TRBV6-6 and TRBJ2-3, with D unresolved. This CDR3 region has 14 residues. The V end lost 4 bases, the J end lost 2 bases, and 10 bases lay between the germline ends. CDR1 is MNHNY, CDR2 SVGAGI, per germline (reference sequence). This chain's CDR3 is CASSSPAVTDTQYF. CDR3 sequence (DNA): TGTGCCAGCAGTTCCCCCGCGGTCACAGATACGCAGTATTTT.

The rearrangement joins TRBV10-1 to TRBJ2-7; D might be TRBD1 (7 bases). This CDR3 is 14 amino acids long. Deletions cut 3 bases from V and 2 bases from J, with 11 bases between. Germline CDR1 and CDR2: WNHNN and SYGVQD (reference sequence). The CDR3 region has the DNA TGCGCCAGCAGTGATGCGGGACAGACCTACGAGCAGTACTTC. Translation gives CASSDAGQTYEQYF.

This clone was seen once. CDR3 loop: CASSKKRGLQGRMNEQYF. DNA for the CDR3: TGTGCCAGCAGCAAAAAACGGGGGCTACAGGGGCGGATGAACGAGCAGTACTTC. The V call is TRBV21-1, the J call TRBJ2-7; the table calls TRBD1, which could not be checked here. TRBV21-1 is deemed a pseudogene. The CDR3 runs 18 residues.

The chain uses TRBV7-9 and TRBJ1-2; D unresolved. Germline assignment: CDR1 SEHNR and CDR2 FQNEAQ (reference sequence). V was pared by 5 bases and J by 4 bases, with 11 bases between. The CDR3 consists of 13 residues. The CDR3 sequence: CASSPVHPYGYTF. In DNA form, the CDR3 reads TGTGCCAGCAGCCCAGTGCATCCCTATGGCTACACCTTC. Full variable domain (remainder filled in from reference TRBV7-9 and TRBJ1-2): DTGVSQNPRHKITKRGQNVTFRCDPISEHNRLYWYRQTLGQGPEFLTYFQNEAQLEKSRLLSDRFSAERPKGSFSTLEIQRTEQGDSAMYLCASSPVHPYGYTFGSGTRLTVV.

The V gene is TRBV10-1, the J gene TRBJ1-4, with a possible D match to TRBD1 (5 bases). Germline CDR1 reads WNHNN; CDR2 reads SYGVQD (reference sequence). The CDR3 loop spans 19 amino acids. The V gene lost 1 base and the J gene lost 4 bases, with 22 bases spanning the gap. Here the CDR3 reads CASSEYDFYPGLNNEKLFF. The CDR3 DNA reads TGCGCCAGCAGTGAGTATGACTTCTACCCAGGGTTAAATAATGAAAAACTGTTTTTT.

The genes are TRBV3-1 (or the pseudogene TRBV3-2) and TRBJ1-3, with D unclear. V was cut by 1 base and J by 0 bases, with 10 bases left in between. Germline CDR1 and CDR2: LGHDT and YNNKEL (reference sequence). The CDR3 is 16 residues long. The CDR3 DNA is TGTGCCAGCAGCCAAGGGAGGAGGAGCTCTGGAAACACCATATATTTT. It is translated as CASSQGRRSSGNTIYF.

The sample holds one count of this clone. J is TRBJ1-3 and V is TRBV7-2, with D possibly matching TRBD1 (6 bases). Germline values: CDR1 SGHTA, CDR2 FQGNSA. V was trimmed by 4 bases and J by 0 bases, leaving 16 bases between them. The CDR3 covers 17 residues. CDR3 bases: TGTGCCAGCAGCTCCAACTTAGGACAGATCTCTGGAAACACCATATATTTT. As protein: CASSSNLGQISGNTIYF.

CDR3 in amino acids: CASSGDNGYTF. CDR3 coding DNA: TGTGCCAGCTCCGGGGATAATGGCTACACCTTC. The chain combines TRBV27 with TRBJ1-2; D is unclear. This CDR3 contains 11 residues. The V end was cut by 8 bases, the J end by 6 bases, with 10 bases between. In germline, CDR1 is MNHEY, CDR2 SMNVEV (reference sequence).

The V and J genes are TRBV5-1 and TRBJ2-2; 7 bases agree with TRBD1. The trim removed 4 bases at V and 6 bases at J, leaving 9 bases unmatched. Germline assignment: CDR1 SGHRS and CDR2 YFSETQ. The CDR3 has 15 residues. This CDR3 is CASSALTGTPGELFF. DNA of the CDR3: TGCGCCAGCAGCGCCTTGACAGGGACCCCCGGGGAGCTGTTTTTT.

The chain is built from TRBV3-1 (or the pseudogene TRBV3-2) and TRBJ1-5, with D possibly TRBD1 on 5 matching bases. The CDR3 runs to 16 residues. Germline CDR1 reads LGHDT; CDR2 reads YNNKEL (reference sequence). V gave up 0 bases and J gave up 7 bases, with 16 bases separating them. The CDR3 bases are TGTGCCAGCAGCCAAGAGTCTCAGGCGGGGGACCAGCCCCAGCATTTT. It translates to CASSQESQAGDQPQHF.

The sample holds one count of this clone. The gene calls are TRBV7-9 and TRBJ1-1; a possible D gene is TRBD1 (6 bases). The V end lost 6 bases, the J end lost 1 base, and 12 bases lay between the germline ends. The CDR3 length is 14 residues. Germline loops: CDR1 SEHNR, CDR2 FQNEAQ (reference sequence). CDR3: CASRLGHANTEAFF. The CDR3 coding sequence is TGTGCCAGCAGGTTGGGACACGCGAACACTGAAGCTTTCTTT. The whole variable domain, filled in from reference TRBV7-9 and TRBJ1-1, reads DTGVSQNPRHKITKRGQNVTFRCDPISEHNRLYWYRQTLGQGPEFLTYFQNEAQLEKSRLLSDRFSAERPKGSFSTLEIQRTEQGDSAMYLCASRLGHANTEAFFGQGTRLTVV.

The V and J genes are TRBV7-2 and TRBJ2-3; 10 bases agree with TRBD2. The CDR3 length is 16 residues. With 5 bases clipped from V and 2 bases from J, the junction kept 7 bases outside the gene matches. Per germline, CDR1 SGHTA and CDR2 FQGNSA. CDR3 in DNA: TGTGCCAGCAGCAGAACTAGCGGGGCCCCCACAGATACGCAGTATTTT. Protein sequence: CASSRTSGAPTDTQYF.

This chain uses TRBV5-6 with TRBJ2-1, with 10 nucleotides matching TRBD2. Germline loops: CDR1 SGHDT, CDR2 YYEEEE. V gave up 0 bases and J gave up 6 bases; unmatched junction bases: 6. The CDR3 is made up of 16 amino acids. The CDR3 reads CASSLEGSGGSNEQFF. The CDR3 nucleotides are TGTGCCAGCAGCTTGGAGGGTAGCGGGGGGAGCAATGAGCAGTTCTTC.

The rearrangement links TRBV6-5 to TRBJ1-2; maybe TRBD1 (5 bases). CDR1 and CDR2 (germline): MNHEY, SVGAGI. V gave up 6 bases and J gave up 4 bases, with 15 bases separating them. The CDR3 covers 14 residues. The CDR3, as DNA: TGTGCCAGCAGAACTTCGGGACTGTCCTATGGCTACACCTTC. Its translation: CASRTSGLSYGYTF.

This CDR3 is CASSLREVTPEAFF. The CDR3 DNA is TGCGCCAGCAGCCTCCGGGAGGTAACGCCTGAAGCTTTCTTT. This sequence joins TRBV5-1 and TRBJ1-1; D is undetermined. Germline V gene sequence: CDR1 SGHRS, CDR2 YFSETQ. V lost 4 bases and J lost 6, with 16 bases in between. The CDR3 runs to 14 residues.

This chain uses TRBV6-5 with TRBJ2-7, with TRBD1 as a possible D gene (5 bases). From germline, CDR1 is MNHEY and CDR2 SVGAGI. The CDR3 covers 16 residues. V lost 2 bases to trimming and J lost 2 bases, with 16 bases between them. This CDR3 reads CASSYGAATLTYEQYF. Written as DNA, the CDR3 is TGTGCCAGCAGTTACGGGGCAGCGACGCTCACCTACGAGCAGTACTTC.

The chain carries TRBV5-1 and TRBJ1-5, with 9 bases lining up with TRBD1. The J segment lost 6 bases and the V segment lost 4 bases, leaving 11 bases of the junction unmatched. This CDR3 is built from 16 residues. The V gene's germline CDR1 is SGHRS and CDR2 YFSETQ. The CDR3 DNA reads as TGCGCCAGCAGCGACGCCCCGACAGGGGGGGTTCAGCCCCAGCATTTT. Translation gives CASSDAPTGGVQPQHF.